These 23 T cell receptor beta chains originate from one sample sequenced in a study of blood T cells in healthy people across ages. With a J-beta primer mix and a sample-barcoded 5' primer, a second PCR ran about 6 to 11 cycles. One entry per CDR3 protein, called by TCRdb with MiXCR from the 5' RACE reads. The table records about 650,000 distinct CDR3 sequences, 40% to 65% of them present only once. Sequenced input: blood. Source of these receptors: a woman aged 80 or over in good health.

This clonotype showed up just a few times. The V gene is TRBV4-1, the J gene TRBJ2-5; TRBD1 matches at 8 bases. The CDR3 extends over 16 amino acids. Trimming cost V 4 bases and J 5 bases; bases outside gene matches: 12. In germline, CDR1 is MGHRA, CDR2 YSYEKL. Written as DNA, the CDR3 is TGCGCCAGCAGCCTTTTAGACAGGGGATGGCAGGAGACCCAGTACTTC. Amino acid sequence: CASSLLDRGWQETQYF.

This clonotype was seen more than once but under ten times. CDR3 amino acids: CSVGGRYAFF. CDR3 sequence (DNA): TGCAGCGTGGGGGGCAGGTACGCTTTCTTT. The chain carries TRBV29-1 and TRBJ1-1; D may be TRBD1 (6 bases). Trimming removed 6 bases from V and 11 bases from J, with 13 bases in between. This CDR3 contains 10 residues. Germline V gives CDR1 SQVTM, CDR2 ANQGSEA.

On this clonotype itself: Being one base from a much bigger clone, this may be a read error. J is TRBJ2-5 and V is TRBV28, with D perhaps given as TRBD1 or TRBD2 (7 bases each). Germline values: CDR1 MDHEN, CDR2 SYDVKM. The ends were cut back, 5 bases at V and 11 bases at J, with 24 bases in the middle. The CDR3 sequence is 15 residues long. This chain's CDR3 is CASSQGGRGINEQYF. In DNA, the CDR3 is TGTGCCAGCAGTCAGGGGGGGCGCGGAATCAATGAGCAGTACTTC.

CDR3 DNA: TGTGCCAGCTCACCATCGACAGGACACAATGAGCAGTTCTTC. Protein product: CASSPSTGHNEQFF. The V and J genes are TRBV18 and TRBJ2-1, with a tentative D call TRBD1 (6 bases). Trimming shortened V by 2 bases and J by 5 bases, and 10 bases separated the two germline ends. Germline V gives CDR1 KGHSH, CDR2 LQKENI. CDR3 length: 14 amino acids.

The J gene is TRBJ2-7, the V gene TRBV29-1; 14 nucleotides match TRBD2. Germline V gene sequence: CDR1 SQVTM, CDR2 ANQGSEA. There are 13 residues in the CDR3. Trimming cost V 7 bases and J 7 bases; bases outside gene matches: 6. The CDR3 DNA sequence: TGCAGCGAAAGGACTAGCGGGAGGAATGAGCAGTACTTC. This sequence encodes CSERTSGRNEQYF.

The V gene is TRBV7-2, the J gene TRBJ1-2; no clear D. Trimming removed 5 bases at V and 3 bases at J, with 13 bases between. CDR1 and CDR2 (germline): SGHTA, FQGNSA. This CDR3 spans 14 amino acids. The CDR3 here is CASSLTFSYYGYTF. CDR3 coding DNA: TGTGCCAGCAGCCTAACCTTTAGTTACTATGGCTACACCTTC.

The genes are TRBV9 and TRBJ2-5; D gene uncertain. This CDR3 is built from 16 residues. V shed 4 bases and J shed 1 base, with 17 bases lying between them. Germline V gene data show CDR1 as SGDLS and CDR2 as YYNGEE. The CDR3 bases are TGTGCCAGCAGCTCCGAGCCTTCAAATACCCAAGAGACCCAGTACTTC. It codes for CASSSEPSNTQETQYF.

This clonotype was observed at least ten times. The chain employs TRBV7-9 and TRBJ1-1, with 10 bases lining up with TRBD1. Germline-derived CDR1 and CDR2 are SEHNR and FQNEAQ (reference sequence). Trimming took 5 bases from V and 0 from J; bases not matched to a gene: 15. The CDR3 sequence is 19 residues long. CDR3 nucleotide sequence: TGTGCCAGCAGCCCAATCGTGGGGACAGGGGCCTACATGAACACTGAAGCTTTCTTT. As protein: CASSPIVGTGAYMNTEAFF.

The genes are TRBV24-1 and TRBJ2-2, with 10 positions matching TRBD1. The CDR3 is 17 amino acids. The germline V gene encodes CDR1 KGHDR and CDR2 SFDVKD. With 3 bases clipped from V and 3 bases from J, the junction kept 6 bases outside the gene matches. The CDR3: CATSDTRQGADTGELFF. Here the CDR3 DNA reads TGTGCCACCAGTGATACACGACAGGGGGCGGACACCGGGGAGCTGTTTTTT.

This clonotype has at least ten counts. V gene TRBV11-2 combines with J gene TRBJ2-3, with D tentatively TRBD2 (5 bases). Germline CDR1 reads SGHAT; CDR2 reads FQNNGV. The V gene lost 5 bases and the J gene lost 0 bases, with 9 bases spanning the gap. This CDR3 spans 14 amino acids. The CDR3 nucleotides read TGTGCCAGCAGCCCGGGAATCAGCACAGATACGCAGTATTTT. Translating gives CASSPGISTDTQYF.

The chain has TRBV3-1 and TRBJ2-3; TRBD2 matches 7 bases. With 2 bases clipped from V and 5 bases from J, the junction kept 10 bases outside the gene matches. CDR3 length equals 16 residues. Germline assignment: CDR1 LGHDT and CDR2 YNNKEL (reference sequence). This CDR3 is CASSQTLAGVGDTQYF. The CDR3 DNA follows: TGTGCCAGCAGCCAAACCCTGGCGGGGGTGGGAGATACGCAGTATTTT.

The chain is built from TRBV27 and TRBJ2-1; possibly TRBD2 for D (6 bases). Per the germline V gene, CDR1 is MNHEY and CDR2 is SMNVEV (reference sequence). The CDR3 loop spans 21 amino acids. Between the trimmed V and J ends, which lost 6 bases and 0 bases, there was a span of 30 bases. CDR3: CASRQFKSEGLAVHSYNEQFF. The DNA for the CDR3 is TGTGCCAGCAGACAGTTTAAATCTGAGGGGTTAGCGGTCCACTCCTACAATGAGCAGTTCTTC.

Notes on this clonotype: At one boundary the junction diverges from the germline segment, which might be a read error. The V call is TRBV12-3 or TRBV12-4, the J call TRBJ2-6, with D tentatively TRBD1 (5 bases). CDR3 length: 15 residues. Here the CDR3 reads CASSLETSGANVPTF. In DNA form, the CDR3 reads TGTGCCAGCAGTTTAGAAACCTCTGGGGCCAACGTCCCGACTTTC.

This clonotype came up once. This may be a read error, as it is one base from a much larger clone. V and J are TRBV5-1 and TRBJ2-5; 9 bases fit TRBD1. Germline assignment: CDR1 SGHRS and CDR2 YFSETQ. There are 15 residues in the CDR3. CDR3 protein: CAGSLKGTGQETQYF. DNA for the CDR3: TGCGCCGGCAGCTTGAAAGGGACAGGGCAAGAGACCCAGTACTTC.

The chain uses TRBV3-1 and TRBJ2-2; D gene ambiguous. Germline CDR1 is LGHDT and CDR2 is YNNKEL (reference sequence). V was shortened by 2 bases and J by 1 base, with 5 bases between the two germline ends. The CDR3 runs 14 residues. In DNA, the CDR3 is TGTGCCAGCAGCCAATTCGGGAACACCGGGGAGCTGTTTTTT. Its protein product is CASSQFGNTGELFF.

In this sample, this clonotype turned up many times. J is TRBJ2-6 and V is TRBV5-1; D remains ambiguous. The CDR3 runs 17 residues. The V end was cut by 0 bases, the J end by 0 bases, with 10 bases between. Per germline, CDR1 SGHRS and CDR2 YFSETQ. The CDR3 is CASSLGPADSGANVLTF. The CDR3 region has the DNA TGCGCCAGCAGCTTGGGTCCAGCTGACTCTGGGGCCAACGTCCTGACTTTC.

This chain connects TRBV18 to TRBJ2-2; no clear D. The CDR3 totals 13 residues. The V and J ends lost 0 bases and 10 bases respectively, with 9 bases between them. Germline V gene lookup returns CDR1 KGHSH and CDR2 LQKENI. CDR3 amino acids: CASSPPSAPELFF. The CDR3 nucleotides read TGTGCCAGCTCACCACCGTCTGCACCGGAGCTGTTTTTT.

The CDR3 sequence is CASRQGLAGTDTQYF. As DNA, the CDR3 is TGTGCCAGCAGACAGGGACTAGCGGGCACAGATACGCAGTATTTT. This chain connects TRBV28 to TRBJ2-3, with 11 bases fitting TRBD2. J gave up 1 base and V 6 bases, and 3 bases lay outside the gene matches. Germline V CDR1 and CDR2: MDHEN, SYDVKM. The CDR3 has 15 amino acids.

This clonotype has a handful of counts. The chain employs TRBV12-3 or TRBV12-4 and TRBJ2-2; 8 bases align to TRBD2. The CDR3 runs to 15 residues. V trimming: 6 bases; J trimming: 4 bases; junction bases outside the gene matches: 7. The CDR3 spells CASREREWVTGELFF. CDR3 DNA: TGTGCCAGCAGGGAGCGGGAGTGGGTCACCGGGGAGCTGTTTTTT.

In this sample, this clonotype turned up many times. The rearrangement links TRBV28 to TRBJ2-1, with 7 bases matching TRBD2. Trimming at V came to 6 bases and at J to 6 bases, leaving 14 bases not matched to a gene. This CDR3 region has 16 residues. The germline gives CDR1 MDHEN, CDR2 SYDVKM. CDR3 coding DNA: TGTGCCAGCAGCCCGCCGCCTAGGAGCGGGACCAATGAGCAGTTCTTC. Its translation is CASSPPPRSGTNEQFF. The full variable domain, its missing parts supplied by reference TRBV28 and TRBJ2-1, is DVKVTQSSRYLVKRTGEKVFLECVQDMDHENMFWYRQDPGLGLRLIYFSYDVKMKEKGDIPEGYSVSREKKERFSLILESASTNQTSMYLCASSPPPRSGTNEQFFGPGTRLTVL.

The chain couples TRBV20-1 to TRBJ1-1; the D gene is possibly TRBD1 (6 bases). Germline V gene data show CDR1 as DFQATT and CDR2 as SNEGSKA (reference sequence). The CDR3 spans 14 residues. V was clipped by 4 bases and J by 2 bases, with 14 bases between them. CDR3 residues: CSATSGTLNTEAFF. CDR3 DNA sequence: TGCAGTGCTACCTCCGGGACACTCAACACTGAAGCTTTCTTT.

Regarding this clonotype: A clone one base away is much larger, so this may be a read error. The CDR3 DNA reads TGTGCCATCAGTGAAGGGCCGGAGGATGAGCAGTACTTC. The encoded protein is CAISEGPEDEQYF. The chain uses TRBV10-3 and TRBJ2-7, with D perhaps TRBD2 (5 bases). The V end was cut by 3 bases, the J end by 7 bases, with 13 bases between. CDR3 length: 13 residues. Germline lookup yields CDR1 ENHRY and CDR2 SYGVKD.

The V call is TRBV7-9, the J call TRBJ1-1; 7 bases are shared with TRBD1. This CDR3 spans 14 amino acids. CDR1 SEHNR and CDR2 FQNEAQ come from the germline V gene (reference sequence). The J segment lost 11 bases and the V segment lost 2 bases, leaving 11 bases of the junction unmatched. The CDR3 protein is CASSLKRSGGEAFF. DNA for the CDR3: TGTGCCAGCAGCTTAAAGAGGTCAGGGGGAGAGGCTTTCTTT. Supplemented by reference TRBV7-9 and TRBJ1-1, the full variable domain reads DTGVSQNPRHKITKRGQNVTFRCDPISEHNRLYWYRQTLGQGPEFLTYFQNEAQLEKSRLLSDRFSAERPKGSFSTLEIQRTEQGDSAMYLCASSLKRSGGEAFFGQGTRLTVV.